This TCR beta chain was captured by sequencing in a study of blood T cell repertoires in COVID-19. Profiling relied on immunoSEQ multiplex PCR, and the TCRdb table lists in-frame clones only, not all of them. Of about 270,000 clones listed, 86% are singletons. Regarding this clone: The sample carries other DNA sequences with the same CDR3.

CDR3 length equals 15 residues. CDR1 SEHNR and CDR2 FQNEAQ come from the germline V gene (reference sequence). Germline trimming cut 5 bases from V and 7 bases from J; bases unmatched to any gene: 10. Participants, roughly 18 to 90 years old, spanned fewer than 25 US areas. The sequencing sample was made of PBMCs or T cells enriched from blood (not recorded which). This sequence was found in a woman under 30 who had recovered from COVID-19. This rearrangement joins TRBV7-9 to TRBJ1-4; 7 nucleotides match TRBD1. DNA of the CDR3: TGTGCCAGCAGCCCCCAGGGGGGCGAGGGTGAAAAACTGTTTTTT. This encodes CASSPQGGEGEKLFF.